These 24 T cell receptor beta chains were sequenced from one sample in a study of chemoradiotherapy in HPV16-positive cancers. Clones were read by immunoSEQ multiplex PCR, and TCRdb kept only the in-frame ones, dropping some. The data show tens of thousands of clones, with 84% seen just once and about 6% held by the top ten. The input for sequencing was blood, taken from a patient who underwent chemoradiotherapy. The receptor source for this set is a human donor with HPV-associated anogenital cancer.

This clone was counted between two and nine times. J is TRBJ2-1 and V is TRBV6-4; D might be TRBD1 (6 bases). CDR3 size: 13 residues. Trimming removed 2 bases from V and 5 bases from J, with 7 bases in between. The germline gives CDR1 MRHNA, CDR2 SNTAGT. The CDR3 protein is CASSDRDNNEQFF. CDR3 nucleotides: TGTGCCAGCAGTGACCGGGACAACAATGAGCAGTTCTTC.

The chain is built from TRBV6-1 and TRBJ1-2, with D unclear. V was cut by 1 base and J by 8 bases, with 8 bases left in between. This CDR3 comprises 12 residues. Germline CDR1 and CDR2: MNHNS and SASEGT. CDR3: CASSEVQRGYTF. The CDR3 bases are TGTGCCAGCAGTGAAGTCCAACGGGGCTACACCTTC.

The gene calls are TRBV6-1 and TRBJ1-5; 9 bases agree with TRBD1. The CDR3 spans 15 residues. Germline trimming cut 3 bases from V and 2 bases from J; bases unmatched to any gene: 2. The germline gives CDR1 MNHNS, CDR2 SASEGT. CDR3 nucleotide sequence: TGTGCCAGCAGTGATCGGACAGGGGGCAATCAGCCCCAGCATTTT. Its translation is CASSDRTGGNQPQHF.

The chain is built from TRBV5-1 and TRBJ2-2; TRBD2 is a possible D gene (5 bases). Germline V gene lookup returns CDR1 SGHRS and CDR2 YFSETQ. The CDR3 runs 20 residues. V lost 4 bases and J lost 3, with 28 bases in between. The CDR3 nucleotides read TGCGCCAGCAGCAAGAAGGGATGGCTTGAGGGATTGGTGGACACCGGGGAGCTGTTTTTT. Protein sequence: CASSKKGWLEGLVDTGELFF.

This rearrangement joins TRBV5-1 to TRBJ1-3, with 7 bases that match TRBD1. Unmatched junction bases numbered 8, after V lost 5 bases and J lost 0 bases. Germline CDR1 SGHRS, CDR2 YFSETQ. The CDR3 covers 16 residues. The CDR3 region is CASSWDSPSSGNTIYF. The CDR3 DNA is TGCGCCAGCAGTTGGGACAGCCCTAGCTCTGGAAACACCATATATTTT.

The chain has TRBV7-3 and TRBJ2-2; a weak D match, TRBD2 (6 bases). Trimming removed 5 bases at V and 3 bases at J, with 10 bases between. Per the germline V gene, CDR1 is SGHTA and CDR2 is FQGTGA. The CDR3 loop spans 14 amino acids. In DNA form, the CDR3 reads TGTGCCAGCAGCCCGGGACTGCACACCGGGGAGCTGTTTTTT. This gives the protein CASSPGLHTGELFF.

The chain is built from TRBV7-9 and TRBJ2-3; D remains unclear. Germline values: CDR1 SEHNR, CDR2 FQNEAQ (reference sequence). V lost 4 bases to trimming and J lost 5 bases, with 4 bases between them. The CDR3 is made up of 11 amino acids. The CDR3 loop is CASSSQDTQYF. CDR3 nucleotides: TGTGCCAGCAGCTCTCAAGATACGCAGTATTTT.

This chain joins TRBV5-1 and TRBJ2-1, with 7 bases fitting TRBD2. Germline V gene lookup returns CDR1 SGHRS and CDR2 YFSETQ. The ends lost 2 bases at V and 7 bases at J; junction bases unmatched: 9. The CDR3 loop spans 15 amino acids. CDR3 sequence: CASSFVAAGVNEQFF. The CDR3 nucleotides are TGCGCCAGCAGCTTCGTTGCGGCGGGGGTAAATGAGCAGTTCTTC.

The rearrangement joins TRBV5-1 to TRBJ1-2; D ambiguous. Germline V CDR1 and CDR2: SGHRS, YFSETQ. This CDR3 region has 15 residues. Trimming removed 2 bases from V and 7 bases from J, with 18 bases in between. The DNA for the CDR3 is TGCGCCAGCAGCTTCGAGGATCCGTATCTAGGTGGCTACACCTTC. Encoded protein: CASSFEDPYLGGYTF.

This rearrangement joins TRBV5-1 to TRBJ1-1, with unresolved D. CDR3 length: 14 amino acids. CDR1 SGHRS and CDR2 YFSETQ come from the germline V gene. V was trimmed by 3 bases and J by 1 base, leaving 10 bases between them. The CDR3 is CASSSTAGNTEAFF. The CDR3 DNA follows: TGCGCCAGCAGCTCGACCGCAGGGAACACTGAAGCTTTCTTT.

The chain links TRBV6-1 to TRBJ2-1; the match to TRBD2 covers 9 bases. The ends lost 0 bases at V and 7 bases at J; junction bases unmatched: 7. The CDR3 sequence is 16 residues long. Germline CDR1 reads MNHNS; CDR2 reads SASEGT. CDR3 amino acids: CASSEAVAGVRNEQFF. CDR3 bases: TGTGCCAGCAGTGAAGCGGTAGCGGGGGTCCGGAATGAGCAGTTCTTC.

This chain joins TRBV27 and TRBJ1-2, with TRBD1 matching 7 bases. The CDR3 runs 15 residues. The germline gives CDR1 MNHEY, CDR2 SMNVEV (reference sequence). The junction had 9 bases not matched to a gene; V was cut back by 4 bases and J by 4 bases. CDR3 amino acids: CASSWADRAGYGYTF. The CDR3 coding sequence is TGTGCCAGCAGTTGGGCAGACAGGGCGGGCTATGGCTACACCTTC.

This rearrangement joins TRBV5-1 to TRBJ1-4; tentatively, D is TRBD1 (6 bases). The CDR3 totals 15 residues. V lost 3 bases and J 0 bases, leaving 9 bases between the germline ends. Germline V CDR1 and CDR2: SGHRS, YFSETQ. This chain's CDR3 is CASSSRQATNEKLFF. The CDR3 bases are TGCGCCAGCAGCTCCCGACAGGCAACTAATGAAAAACTGTTTTTT.

V is TRBV10-3 and J is TRBJ1-2; D unresolved. Germline values: CDR1 ENHRY, CDR2 SYGVKD. Trimming cost V 3 bases and J 5 bases, with 10 bases left between them. The CDR3 sequence is 13 residues long. The DNA for the CDR3 is TGTGCCATCAGTGATACCAAGCGTTATGGCTACACCTTC. This gives the protein CAISDTKRYGYTF.

CDR3: CASSRTAEYNSPLHF. The CDR3 nucleotides read TGTGCCAGCAGCCGTACGGCTGAATACAATTCACCCCTCCACTTT. This rearrangement joins TRBV11-1 to TRBJ1-6; D is undetermined. CDR3 size: 15 residues. The germline V and J ends were trimmed by 5 bases and 7 bases, with 15 bases remaining between them. Germline V lookup: CDR1 SGHAT, CDR2 FQDESV (reference sequence).

This chain joins TRBV10-3 and TRBJ1-5; D unclear. This CDR3 spans 14 amino acids. CDR1 and CDR2 from the germline V gene are ENHRY and SYGVKD. Trimming took 0 bases from V and 5 from J, leaving 8 bases between them. The CDR3 bases are TGTGCCATCAGTGAGTCGAGTCACTATCAGCCCCAGCATTTT. It yields the protein CAISESSHYQPQHF.

J is TRBJ1-4 and V is TRBV27, with 8 bases matching TRBD1. CDR3 length: 13 residues. CDR1 is MNHEY, CDR2 SMNVEV, per germline (reference sequence). The V and J ends lost 10 bases and 7 bases, in that order; junction bases with no gene match: 8. This chain's CDR3 is CATGQGRGEKLFF. The DNA for the CDR3 is TGTGCCACCGGACAGGGTAGGGGTGAAAAACTGTTTTTT. The variable domain in full, with the rest retrieved from reference TRBV27 and TRBJ1-4, is EAQVTQNPRYLITVTGKKLTVTCSQNMNHEYMSWYRQDPGLGLRQIYYSMNVEVTDKGDVPEGYKVSRKEKRNFPLILESPSPNQTSLYFCATGQGRGEKLFFGSGTQLSVL.

The V and J genes are TRBV30 and TRBJ2-1, with 10 bases aligning to TRBD2. V shed 2 bases and J 0 bases; nucleotides not matched to a gene: 4. The CDR3 is 16 amino acids. In germline, CDR1 is GTSNPN, CDR2 SVGIG (reference sequence). CDR3 protein: CAWSLAGASSYNEQFF. In DNA form, the CDR3 reads TGTGCCTGGAGTCTAGCGGGGGCTAGCTCCTACAATGAGCAGTTCTTC.

This sequence joins TRBV11-3 and TRBJ2-1; D remains ambiguous. CDR3 size: 14 residues. V gave up 5 bases and J gave up 6 bases, with 14 bases separating them. Per the germline V gene, CDR1 is SGHNT and CDR2 is YENEEA. In DNA form, the CDR3 reads TGTGCCAGCAGCATCGGACCGGGCCCCAATGAGCAGTTCTTC. Its protein product is CASSIGPGPNEQFF.

The chain combines TRBV5-1 with TRBJ1-1; D is perhaps TRBD1 (6 bases). The germline V gene encodes CDR1 SGHRS and CDR2 YFSETQ. The CDR3 loop spans 15 amino acids. V lost 1 base and J lost 4, with 14 bases in between. The CDR3: CASSLLQGPSTEAFF. The CDR3 DNA follows: TGCGCCAGCAGCTTGTTGCAGGGGCCGAGCACTGAAGCTTTCTTT. Complete variable domain (other parts from reference TRBV5-1 and TRBJ1-1): KAGVTQTPRYLIKTRGQQVTLSCSPISGHRSVSWYQQTPGQGLQFLFEYFSETQRNKGNFPGRFSGRQFSNSRSEMNVSTLELGDSALYLCASSLLQGPSTEAFFGQGTRLTVV.

The rearrangement links TRBV10-3 to TRBJ1-5; 8 bases are a match to TRBD1. Germline CDR1 and CDR2: ENHRY and SYGVKD. The CDR3 length is 16 residues. After removal of 8 bases from V and 0 bases from J, the junction contained 9 bases not matched to a gene. CDR3 amino acids: CAIGDRTGNSNQPQHF. Written as DNA, the CDR3 is TGTGCCATCGGGGACCGGACAGGGAATAGCAATCAGCCCCAGCATTTT.

The chain recombines TRBV7-2 with TRBJ1-2, with a weak D call TRBD1 (5 bases). V gave up 1 base and J gave up 4 bases, with 19 bases separating them. CDR3 length: 17 amino acids. CDR1 and CDR2 from the germline V gene are SGHTA and FQGNSA. CDR3 bases: TGTGCCAGCAGCTTAGGAGCAGGTGGGGCAGAAGTCTATGGCTACACCTTC. It translates to CASSLGAGGAEVYGYTF.

V gene TRBV30 combines with J gene TRBJ1-1, with 9 bases matching TRBD1. There are 15 residues in the CDR3. Germline V gene lookup returns CDR1 GTSNPN and CDR2 SVGIG (reference sequence). V dropped 2 bases and J dropped 6; count of bases not matched to a gene: 10. The CDR3 DNA is TGTGCCTGGAGTCGGGACAGGGATGTATTCGCTGAAGCTTTCTTT. It encodes CAWSRDRDVFAEAFF.

This clone was counted only a few times. This chain links TRBV9 with TRBJ1-2, with a possible D match to TRBD1 (5 bases). The CDR3 has 13 amino acids. The germline V and J ends were trimmed by 2 bases and 2 bases, with 7 bases remaining between them. Per the germline V gene, CDR1 is SGDLS and CDR2 is YYNGEE. The CDR3 loop reads CASSVDSNYGYTF. CDR3 bases: TGTGCCAGCAGCGTCGACAGCAACTATGGCTACACCTTC.